The 24 T cell receptor beta chains in this list originate from one sample, sequenced in a study of beta chain features in type 1 diabetes. Expressed TCRB transcripts were sequenced after all isolated RNA was converted to cDNA. Using immunoSEQ multiplex PCR, the repertoire was profiled, and TCRdb retains in-frame clones only, with some absent. The table shows fewer than 25,000 clones, with around 69% occurring only once. The antigens these receptors bind are not known. Study-wide results and caveats: Moderately but significantly shorter TCRB CDR3s were found in Type 1 diabetes patients in all four CD4+ subsets.

Sequencing used Tregs from blood. The receptors shown here come from a man between 18 and 35 years old with type 1 diabetes.

Only a few counts were recorded for this clone. The rearrangement uses TRBV7-2 and TRBJ2-1; 12 bases are shared with TRBD2. This CDR3 contains 18 residues. Germline assignment: CDR1 SGHTA and CDR2 FQGNSA. The ends lost 3 bases at V and 7 bases at J; junction bases unmatched: 13. This CDR3 reads CASSFLAGGLSGVNEQFF. DNA of the CDR3: TGTGCCAGCAGCTTTCTAGCGGGGGGGCTATCAGGGGTTAATGAGCAGTTCTTC. The variable domain in full, completed from reference TRBV7-2 and TRBJ2-1, reads GAGVSQSPSNKVTEKGKDVELRCDPISGHTALYWYRQSLGQGLEFLIYFQGNSAPDKSGLPSDRFSAERTGGSVSTLTIQRTQQEDSAVYLCASSFLAGGLSGVNEQFFGPGTRLTVL.

The chain couples TRBV6-7 to TRBJ2-5, with D uncertain. The tail of the sequence fits TRBJ2-7 better, so the J call may be wrong. TRBV6-7 is known as an ORF, though its function is uncertain. This CDR3 is 19 amino acids long. This CDR3 reads CASSATPRLESSGFYEQYF. The DNA of the CDR3 is TGTGCCAGCAGTGCCACCCCCAGACTGGAGTCGAGTGGTTTCTACGAGCAGTACTTC.

This clone turned up a few times. This rearrangement joins TRBV10-3 to TRBJ1-1; 10 bases agree with TRBD1. The V segment lost 5 bases and the J segment 5 bases; nucleotides outside the gene matches: 8. Germline CDR1 and CDR2: ENHRY and SYGVKD. This CDR3 has 15 residues. The CDR3 loop is CAISKGQGLGTEAFF. CDR3 DNA: TGTGCCATCAGTAAGGGACAGGGGTTGGGGACTGAAGCTTTCTTT.

The chain has TRBV29-1 and TRBJ2-3; 10 bases match TRBD1. The V and J ends lost 1 base and 3 bases, in that order; junction bases with no gene match: 4. The CDR3 has 15 amino acids. Germline values: CDR1 SQVTM, CDR2 ANQGSEA. The CDR3 DNA follows: TGCAGCGTTGAAGCGACAGGGGGCTTTACAGATACGCAGTATTTT. It encodes CSVEATGGFTDTQYF.

The rearrangement uses TRBV5-1 and TRBJ2-3; D perhaps matches TRBD2 (6 bases). Germline V gene lookup returns CDR1 SGHRS and CDR2 YFSETQ. Between the trimmed V and J ends, which lost 2 bases and 2 bases, there was a span of 15 bases. CDR3 length equals 16 residues. The CDR3 bases are TGCGCCAGCAGCTTCGCGGCGGGGCTTTTCACAGATACGCAGTATTTT. Translation gives CASSFAAGLFTDTQYF.

The rearrangement uses TRBV21-1 and TRBJ1-4. TRBV21-1 is shown as a pseudogene. The CDR3 contains 17 residues. CDR3 bases: TGTGCCAGCAGCATAGAAAGAGGTCGGGTGTTCCCTGAAAAACTGTTTTTT. It is translated as CASSIERGRVFPEKLFF.

This clone has a single count. The V call is TRBV5-5, the J call TRBJ1-2, with TRBD1 identical over 7 bases. V gave up 4 bases and J gave up 8 bases; unmatched junction bases: 8. The CDR3 runs 13 residues. Germline V gene lookup returns CDR1 SGHKS and CDR2 YYEKEE (reference sequence). Here the CDR3 DNA reads TGTGCCAGCAGCCCGACAGGGCTACAGGGCTACACCTTC. It is translated as CASSPTGLQGYTF.

V and J are TRBV5-1 and TRBJ2-5; 7 bases map to TRBD1. Germline lookup yields CDR1 SGHRS and CDR2 YFSETQ. The CDR3 spans 16 residues. J lost 2 bases, V lost 2 bases, and 9 bases had no gene match. CDR3 coding DNA: TGCGCCAGCAGCTTACACCGACCGGGACAGCAAGAGACCCAGTACTTC. It encodes CASSLHRPGQQETQYF.

This clone was observed a handful of times. The gene calls are TRBV7-9 and TRBJ2-1; 8 nucleotides agree with TRBD2. Looked up from germline, CDR1 is SEHNR and CDR2 is FQNEAQ (reference sequence). The CDR3 has 12 amino acids. V gave up 2 bases and J gave up 13 bases; unmatched junction bases: 4. The CDR3, as DNA: TGTGCCAGCAGCTTACCGGGGACTAGTCAGTTCTTC. It codes for CASSLPGTSQFF.

The J gene is TRBJ2-3, the V gene TRBV29-1; D gene ambiguous. Germline lookup yields CDR1 SQVTM and CDR2 ANQGSEA. The CDR3 is 15 residues long. Deletions cut 4 bases from V and 3 bases from J, with 17 bases between. The CDR3 DNA follows: TGCAGCGTTGGTGCAGTGGCAGGATTGACAGATACGCAGTATTTT. This encodes CSVGAVAGLTDTQYF.

The chain uses TRBV10-1 and TRBJ1-1; D is undetermined. Trimming left V 4 bases short and J 4 bases short, with 13 bases between. The CDR3 extends over 14 amino acids. Germline lookup yields CDR1 WNHNN and CDR2 SYGVQD (reference sequence). The CDR3 DNA sequence: TGCGCCAGCAGTGTAACAAGAGGCGGCACTGAAGCTTTCTTT. Translating it yields CASSVTRGGTEAFF.

The genes are TRBV5-1 and TRBJ2-7, with D perhaps TRBD1 (5 bases). The V end lost 0 bases, the J end lost 6 bases, and 13 bases lay between the germline ends. The V gene's germline CDR1 is SGHRS and CDR2 YFSETQ. This CDR3 comprises 14 residues. CDR3 coding DNA: TGCGCCAGCAGCTTGGCCAGGGTAGTCGGCGAGCAGTACTTC. Protein: CASSLARVVGEQYF.

The chain joins TRBV19 to TRBJ1-1; D gene unclear. Trimming removed 3 bases from V and 4 bases from J, with 6 bases in between. Germline-derived CDR1 and CDR2 are LNHDA and SQIVND (reference sequence). The CDR3 has 12 residues. CDR3 protein: CASSMLSTEAFF. Written as DNA, the CDR3 is TGTGCCAGTAGTATGCTAAGCACTGAAGCTTTCTTT.

J is TRBJ2-1 and V is TRBV5-4, with TRBD2 identical over 10 bases. V lost 2 bases and J lost 6; bases outside the gene matches: 5. The CDR3 contains 15 residues. Germline values: CDR1 SGHNT, CDR2 YYREEE (reference sequence). The CDR3 reads CASSFRSSGSNEQFF. CDR3 nucleotide sequence: TGTGCCAGCAGCTTTAGGTCTAGCGGGAGCAATGAGCAGTTCTTC.

V is TRBV9 and J is TRBJ2-1; 10 bases are a match to TRBD1. The CDR3 loop spans 14 amino acids. Germline V gives CDR1 SGDLS, CDR2 YYNGEE. The trim removed 0 bases at V and 10 bases at J, leaving 4 bases unmatched. This CDR3 is CASSVGQGAREQFF. The CDR3 region has the DNA TGTGCCAGCAGCGTAGGACAGGGGGCTAGGGAGCAGTTCTTC.

To note about this clone: This specimen includes other DNA sequences encoding the same CDR3. The chain joins TRBV7-8 to TRBJ1-1; a possible D gene is TRBD1 (5 bases). Germline V CDR1 and CDR2: SGHVS, FQNEAQ. This CDR3 is built from 13 residues. V shed 2 bases and J shed 4 bases, with 8 bases lying between them. CDR3: CASSLTGATEAFF. The CDR3 coding sequence is TGTGCCAGCAGCTTAACAGGAGCCACTGAAGCTTTCTTT.

This chain uses TRBV6-1 with TRBJ2-3; D may be TRBD1 (6 bases). The CDR3 sequence is 13 residues long. V lost 7 bases, J lost 0 bases, and 8 bases lay in between. Germline V gives CDR1 MNHNS, CDR2 SASEGT. The DNA for the CDR3 is TGTGCCAGCAAGGGGGTAAGCACAGATACGCAGTATTTT. It specifies CASKGVSTDTQYF.

The V gene is TRBV5-1, the J gene TRBJ1-4, with 10 bases that match TRBD1. Germline CDR1 reads SGHRS; CDR2 reads YFSETQ. The CDR3 runs 16 residues. Trimming cost V 4 bases and J 4 bases; bases outside gene matches: 7. CDR3 region: CASSRQGAGNNEKLFF. Here the CDR3 DNA reads TGCGCCAGCAGCAGACAGGGGGCTGGTAATAATGAAAAACTGTTTTTT.

The rearrangement joins TRBV19 to TRBJ1-1; 7 nucleotides agree with TRBD1. V was pared by 1 base and J by 1 base, with 0 bases of the junction left unmatched. The germline CDR1 and CDR2 sequences are LNHDA and SQIVND (reference sequence). CDR3 size: 14 residues. The CDR3 region is CASSIGQGNTEAFF. The CDR3 DNA is TGTGCCAGTAGTATAGGACAGGGGAACACTGAAGCTTTCTTT. The variable domain in full, completed from reference TRBV19 and TRBJ1-1, reads DGGITQSPKYLFRKEGQNVTLSCEQNLNHDAMYWYRQDPGQGLRLIYYSQIVNDFQKGDIAEGYSVSREKKESFPLTVTSAQKNPTAFYLCASSIGQGNTEAFFGQGTRLTVV.

This chain joins TRBV11-2 and TRBJ2-5, with a possible D match to TRBD2 (5 bases). Trimming removed 3 bases at V and 2 bases at J, with 10 bases between. The CDR3 has 14 residues. CDR1 and CDR2 from the germline V gene are SGHAT and FQNNGV. This chain's CDR3 is CASSFGSWQETQYF. The CDR3 bases are TGTGCCAGCAGCTTTGGGAGTTGGCAAGAGACCCAGTACTTC.

This chain links TRBV6-6 with TRBJ2-7; maybe TRBD1 (6 bases). The CDR3 has 15 residues. V was shortened by 6 bases and J by 5 bases, with 20 bases between the two germline ends. CDR1 MNHNY and CDR2 SVGAGI come from the germline V gene (reference sequence). Written as DNA, the CDR3 is TGTGCCAGCAGGTCAGAGACACAGGGTTACGACGAGCAGTACTTC. This translates into CASRSETQGYDEQYF.

This clone was counted only a few times. The chain carries TRBV6-5 and TRBJ1-2; 9 bases map to TRBD1. Trimming took 5 bases from V and 3 from J; bases not matched to a gene: 1. CDR1 is MNHEY, CDR2 SVGAGI, per germline. This CDR3 spans 13 amino acids. Here the CDR3 reads CASSRTGDYGYTF. As DNA, the CDR3 is TGTGCCAGCAGTCGGACAGGGGACTATGGCTACACCTTC.

The chain recombines TRBV9 with TRBJ1-2; 8 bases agree with TRBD1. The CDR3 totals 15 residues. The junction had 10 bases not matched to a gene; V was cut back by 4 bases and J by 5 bases. Looked up from germline, CDR1 is SGDLS and CDR2 is YYNGEE. In DNA, the CDR3 is TGTGCCAGCAGCCGAACCAGGGGGCTAGGTTATGGCTACACCTTC. This codes for CASSRTRGLGYGYTF.

The V call is TRBV7-2, the J call TRBJ2-2; D may be TRBD1 (5 bases). V was shortened by 1 base and J by 4 bases, with 16 bases between the two germline ends. The germline gives CDR1 SGHTA, CDR2 FQGNSA. This CDR3 is 17 amino acids long. This chain's CDR3 is CASSLGQGRRGTGELFF. The CDR3 nucleotides are TGTGCCAGCAGCTTAGGGCAGGGCCGGCGAGGCACCGGGGAGCTGTTTTTT.